The clone carrying this TCR beta chain is a singleton in its sample. Its specificity is not known. In the same sample, other DNA sequences code for this CDR3. The data were taken from a study of T cell responses to AZD1222 COVID-19 vaccine. Regarding the study as a whole: Seropositive status at baseline applied to only six AZD1222 recipients. Unmutated variant regions are reportedly the target of nearly half of TCRs that are spike-specific.

V lost 3 bases, J lost 5 bases, and 10 bases lay in between. The CDR3 loop spans 13 amino acids. Germline V CDR1 and CDR2: KGHSH, LQKENI. Some clones are missing from TCRdb's copy, which holds only in-frame ones; the method was immunoSEQ multiplex PCR. Of 200,000 to 250,000 clones listed, 93% are singletons. The chain joins TRBV18 to TRBJ1-1, with a possible D match to TRBD1 (6 bases). The sequence came from an adult in good health. This specimen was peripheral blood, taken on day 0 of MenACWY control vaccination. As DNA, the CDR3 is TGTGCCAGCTCACCGGGGAGGGGGACTGAAGCTTTCTTT. Residues: CASSPGRGTEAFF. The full variable domain, rest sourced from reference TRBV18 and TRBJ1-1, is NAGVMQNPRHLVRRRGQEARLRCSPMKGHSHVYWYRQLPEEGLKFMVYLQKENIIDESGMPKERFSAEFPKEGPSILRIQQVVRGDSAAYFCASSPGRGTEAFFGQGTRLTVV.